A selection of T cell receptor beta chains follows, all from one sample in a study of beta chain features in type 1 diabetes. The data were produced by immunoSEQ multiplex PCR, yet TCRdb's version contains in-frame clones alone and is incomplete. Found here are roughly 140,000 clones, roughly 48% of them singletons; the top ten hold roughly 0.4%. Sequencing used Tregs from blood. These receptors originate from a man between 18 and 35 years old in good health. CDR3s include the opening cysteine and the closing phenylalanine or tryptophan. The order of the fields is D gene, J gene, V gene, CDR3 protein. A D gene is named only where the DNA matches it firmly.

.,TRBJ2-6,TRBV5-1,CASSLGTMLSGANVLTF
TRBD1,TRBJ1-1,TRBV4-1,CASSLRTGGDVNTEAFF
.,TRBJ2-7,TRBV6-1,CASGRTGAYEQYF
.,TRBJ2-7,TRBV7-2,CASSLSGYEQYF
.,TRBJ1-1,TRBV10-3,CAIIAQGIGAEAFF
TRBD1,TRBJ1-5,TRBV19,CASTLTGSNQPQHF
.,TRBJ1-5,TRBV18,CASSPRTVLYSNQPQHF
TRBD2,TRBJ2-3,TRBV9,CASSPGGYTQYF
.,TRBJ2-6,TRBV19,CASQPMRNPGANVLTF
.,TRBJ1-2,TRBV18,CASSGASNYGYTF
TRBD1,TRBJ2-7,TRBV27,CASKTRDRGFYEQYF
.,TRBJ2-3,TRBV9,CASSVDQRGGPGTQYF
.,TRBJ2-5,TRBV29-1,CSGTTGGEETQYF
.,TRBJ2-1,TRBV11-2,CASSLADPWANEQFF
.,TRBJ2-7,TRBV30,CAWSIDRTYEQYF
TRBD1,TRBJ2-7,TRBV7-6,CASSLDRGGEQYF
TRBD1,TRBJ1-2,TRBV4-2,CASSQDSGQGARGYTF
.,TRBJ2-7,TRBV7-9,CASSIDRNYEQYF
.,TRBJ2-3,TRBV2,CASSDPRRTTSTDTQYF
TRBD2,TRBJ2-5,TRBV6-4,CASSDKQREGETQYF
.,TRBJ1-2,TRBV10-3,CAISEEGTYGYTF
.,TRBJ2-1,TRBV7-9,CASSNHPGFEQFF
.,TRBJ1-1,TRBV18,CASSSQERAEAFF
.,TRBJ2-7,TRBV5-1,CASSFEGHPYEQYF
TRBD2,TRBJ2-7,TRBV6-5,CASKISGRPSYEQYF
TRBD1,TRBJ2-7,TRBV30,CAWRDRVSPYEQYF
TRBD1,TRBJ1-6,TRBV2,CASSGGQWDSPLHF
.,TRBJ2-2,TRBV9,CASSVAGISTGELFF
.,TRBJ2-2,TRBV4-3,CASSQVRTAPGELFF
TRBD1,TRBJ1-1,TRBV10-3,CAIVETGGTEAFF
TRBD1,TRBJ2-7,TRBV29-1,CSVGDSLQYF
.,TRBJ2-7,TRBV6-6,CASSYGGLSSSSEQYF
TRBD2,TRBJ2-1,TRBV5-1,CASRRGTSGNNEQFF
.,TRBJ2-6,TRBV6-5,CAVQWAGANVLTF
TRBD2,TRBJ2-5,TRBV14,CASSRGLWREETQYF
TRBD1,TRBJ1-1,TRBV7-3,CASSSFGTVTEAFF
.,TRBJ2-7,TRBV5-5,CASTRTAEKHEQYF
TRBD1,TRBJ2-7,TRBV28,CASSLSLIRDRVLEQYF
TRBD2,TRBJ2-3,TRBV5-1,CASSLVRTSGGDTQYF
TRBD1,TRBJ2-7,TRBV20-1,CSATGGYEQYF
TRBD1,TRBJ1-4,TRBV29-1,CSVWTGVEEKLFF
TRBD2,TRBJ2-3,TRBV7-2,CASSLIPTSGTDTQYF
TRBD2,TRBJ2-2,TRBV5-1,CASSLEASGTNTGELFF
TRBD1,TRBJ1-2,TRBV28,CASSLWDRGENGYTF
TRBD1,TRBJ2-7,TRBV25-1,CASTAAGGFIYEQYF
.,TRBJ2-3,TRBV7-8,CASSPFGGPLTDTQYF
TRBD1,TRBJ2-1,TRBV2,CASSTLFSGTGIHEQFF
TRBD1,TRBJ2-7,TRBV7-9,CASSSGGIAYEQYF
TRBD1,TRBJ2-7,TRBV18,CASSPRRTGFWAHSYEQYF
.,TRBJ1-1,TRBV10-3,CAISEVGLTGNTEAFF
TRBD1,TRBJ2-1,TRBV10-3,CAIRWDRAGNEQFF
TRBD1,TRBJ2-3,TRBV6-4,CASRRQGAGDTQYF
TRBD1,TRBJ2-7,TRBV7-2,CASTLRGQGRTYEQYF
TRBD2,TRBJ2-1,TRBV30,CAWSVLAVYNEQFF
TRBD2,TRBJ2-1,TRBV4-3,CASSPLRTSGDNEQFF
TRBD1,TRBJ2-5,TRBV15,CAASRSDRGETQYF
.,TRBJ2-5,TRBV7-2,CASSSTGQQTQYF
TRBD1,TRBJ2-7,TRBV9,CASSVDITGEIFYEQYF
.,TRBJ2-5,TRBV6-1,CASRLYGAQYF
TRBD2,TRBJ2-5,TRBV28,CASSFPGLAGDQETQYF